This entry lists 4 T cell receptor beta chains sequenced from one sample in a study of regulatory T cells in long-lasting Graves disease. HTBI primers from iRepertoire and Arm-PCR of CDR3 regions yielded the TCR beta libraries. From the multiplex PCR reads, TCRdb called clonotypes with MiXCR, one entry per CDR3 protein. This table has 350,000 to 450,000 distinct CDR3 sequences, around a fifth appearing once. Time point denoted: persistent/refractory GD, antithyroid drugs over 5 years with positive TRAb. The TCR library was made from RNA that had been extracted from PBMCs in TRIzol. The sequencing here drew on peripheral blood mononuclear cells (PBMCs), taken when the disease was refractory, from a patient treated with antithyroid drugs. The receptors stem from a female donor with Graves disease.

This clonotype was found a few times. This chain joins TRBV15 and TRBJ2-4; D is ambiguous. This CDR3 has 13 residues. Between the trimmed V and J ends, which lost 8 bases and 8 bases, there was a span of 16 bases. From germline, CDR1 is LNHNV and CDR2 YYDKDF (reference sequence). CDR3 protein: CATQPSVHHIQYF. Here the CDR3 DNA reads TGTGCCACCCAGCCCAGTGTGCATCACATTCAGTACTTC.

Notes on this clonotype: A far more abundant clone sits one base away, making this likely a read error. The chain joins TRBV27 to TRBJ1-1; 8 bases agree with TRBD1. Looked up from germline, CDR1 is MNHEY and CDR2 is SMNVEV (reference sequence). The CDR3 loop spans 14 amino acids. In DNA form, the CDR3 reads TGTGCCAGCAGCCCGACAGGGGTGAACACTGAAGTTTTCTTT. Translated, it gives CASSPTGVNTEVFF.

This clonotype appeared many times. The rearrangement uses TRBV28 and TRBJ2-2, with D possibly matching TRBD1 (5 bases). The ends were cut back, 7 bases at V and 4 bases at J, with 16 bases in the middle. CDR3 size: 15 residues. The germline gives CDR1 MDHEN, CDR2 SYDVKM. This chain's CDR3 is CASKGGRVTTGELFF. CDR3 in DNA: TGTGCCAGCAAGGGCGGCAGGGTGACCACCGGGGAGCTGTTTTTT.

About this clonotype: A much larger clone differs by one base, so this may be a read error. This rearrangement joins TRBV19 to TRBJ1-1; D perhaps matches TRBD1 (6 bases). The V gene's germline CDR1 is LNHDA and CDR2 SQIVND (reference sequence). The CDR3 is made up of 14 amino acids. The CDR3 bases are TGTGCCAGTAGTCGCGTGGGGGCGAGCACTGGAGCTTTCTTT. Encoded protein: CASSRVGASTGAFF.